The next 22 T cell receptor beta chains were all read from a single sample in a study of blood T cells in healthy people across ages. A second PCR, run for roughly 7 to 12 cycles, used a sample-barcoded 5' primer plus a J-beta primer mix. TCRdb re-analysed the 5' RACE reads in MiXCR, keeping a single row per CDR3 protein. The repertoire holds roughly 900,000 distinct CDR3 sequences, with under 30% as singletons. Sequenced: blood. The receptors were gathered from a woman of 80 years or more in good health.

The rearrangement joins TRBV5-1 to TRBJ2-3; 7 bases agree with TRBD1. V was clipped by 0 bases and J by 3 bases; unmatched bases: 10. Per germline, CDR1 SGHRS and CDR2 YFSETQ. The CDR3 spans 17 residues. The CDR3: CASSLDARGIGTDTQYF. The CDR3 DNA reads TGCGCCAGCAGCTTGGACGCCAGGGGGATAGGTACAGATACGCAGTATTTT.

This clonotype was recorded at least ten times. The chain has TRBV4-3 and TRBJ2-3; no reliable D call. Germline loops: CDR1 LGHNA, CDR2 YSLEER. CDR3 length equals 15 residues. V lost 3 bases to trimming and J lost 4 bases, with 14 bases between them. The CDR3 DNA reads TGCGCCAGCAGCCATCAGAGCACGGGCTCAGATACGCAGTATTTT. It encodes CASSHQSTGSDTQYF.

V is TRBV6-5 and J is TRBJ2-3, with D possibly being TRBD1 (5 bases). The CDR3 runs to 18 residues. Germline CDR1 is MNHEY and CDR2 is SVGAGI. V shed 4 bases and J shed 1 base, with 21 bases lying between them. The CDR3 nucleotides read TGTGCCAGCAGTTCCAAGTACCTCAGGGATGAGGGCACAGATACGCAGTATTTT. Translated: CASSSKYLRDEGTDTQYF.

This clonotype was seen only once. The J gene is TRBJ2-7, the V gene TRBV20-1; D not certain. The CDR3 spans 13 residues. V shed 7 bases and J shed 0 bases, with 13 bases lying between them. Germline loops: CDR1 DFQATT, CDR2 SNEGSKA (reference sequence). The CDR3 DNA follows: TGCAGTGTTAGGGCCCCTAACTCCTACGAGCAGTACTTC. Protein sequence: CSVRAPNSYEQYF.

This chain joins TRBV13 and TRBJ2-3; D not resolved. The germline V gene encodes CDR1 PRHDT and CDR2 FYEKMQ (reference sequence). This CDR3 is 19 amino acids long. V shed 4 bases and J shed 0 bases, with 23 bases lying between them. In nucleotides, the CDR3 is TGTGCCAGCAGCTCGTACCTAGGTCGATCTCCCCTTAGCACAGATACGCAGTATTTT. This translates into CASSSYLGRSPLSTDTQYF.

This clonotype was seen many times. This sequence joins TRBV5-6 and TRBJ2-3; 11 bases map to TRBD2. The CDR3 is 16 residues long. The V gene's germline CDR1 is SGHDT and CDR2 YYEEEE. J was trimmed by 2 bases and V by 3 bases; bases with no gene match: 5. As DNA, the CDR3 is TGTGCCAGCAGCTCCCGACTAGCGGGGTTCACAGATACGCAGTATTTT. Encoded protein: CASSSRLAGFTDTQYF.

The chain links TRBV11-1 to TRBJ2-7; the D gene is possibly TRBD1 (6 bases). Germline V gene data show CDR1 as SGHAT and CDR2 as FQDESV (reference sequence). The CDR3 consists of 15 residues. Trimming cost V 2 bases and J 7 bases, with 18 bases left between them. The CDR3 here is CASSLRNTGLNEQYF. CDR3 coding DNA: TGTGCCAGCAGCTTAAGAAATACAGGGTTGAATGAGCAGTACTTC.

This clonotype has at least ten counts. V and J are TRBV6-5 and TRBJ2-3, with TRBD1 matching over 11 bases. The CDR3 is 16 residues long. Germline V gene sequence: CDR1 MNHEY, CDR2 SVGAGI. Germline trimming cut 7 bases from V and 1 base from J; bases unmatched to any gene: 7. This CDR3 reads CASKLGQGARTDTQYF. The CDR3 DNA is TGTGCCAGCAAGCTCGGACAGGGGGCGCGCACAGATACGCAGTATTTT.

This clonotype was picked up many times. The V gene is TRBV14, the J gene TRBJ2-3, with D unresolved. The V and J ends lost 1 base and 1 base respectively, with 6 bases between them. CDR1 is SGHDN, CDR2 FVKESK, per germline. The CDR3 length is 14 residues. The CDR3 DNA follows: TGTGCCAGCAGCCAAGTCCCCGGCACAGATACGCAGTATTTT. Amino acid sequence: CASSQVPGTDTQYF.

Note on this clonotype: A much more abundant neighbour one base away suggests this may be a read error. As DNA, the CDR3 is TGTACCAGCAGCTTCGAGGGGCGGGCACCCCTCCACTTT. It is translated as CTSSFEGRAPLHF. The J gene is TRBJ1-6, the V gene TRBV7-2, with D possibly TRBD1 on 5 matching bases. CDR1 is SGHTA and CDR2 is FQGNSA in the germline V gene. The CDR3 sequence is 13 residues long. V was trimmed by 3 bases and J by 11 bases, leaving 11 bases between them.

This clonotype was observed a single time. One base away lies a much larger clone, so this may be a sequencing read error. The chain employs TRBV7-2 and TRBJ2-1; 10 nucleotides agree with TRBD1. There are 14 residues in the CDR3. Germline V lookup: CDR1 SGHTA, CDR2 FQGNSA. CDR3 in amino acids: CASSFRDRGGEQDF. CDR3 sequence (DNA): TGTGCCAGCAGCTTCCGGGACAGGGGTGGCGAGCAGGACTTC.

This clonotype was seen repeatedly, ten times or more. The rearrangement links TRBV7-8 to TRBJ2-3; D may correspond to TRBD1 or TRBD2 (6 bases each). Per germline, CDR1 SGHVS and CDR2 FQNEAQ. The ends were cut back, 5 bases at V and 0 bases at J, with 18 bases in the middle. This CDR3 is built from 17 residues. Here the CDR3 reads CASSRPPRGLSTDTQYF. DNA for the CDR3: TGTGCCAGCAGCCGTCCACCCCGGGGGCTTAGCACAGATACGCAGTATTTT.

The sample holds many counts of this clonotype. CDR3 DNA sequence: TGCGCCAGCAGCCAAGGAGGCGGCAGGGGGTACGCGAATACGCAGTATTTT. Its translation is CASSQGGGRGYANTQYF. This chain connects TRBV4-1 to TRBJ2-3; TRBD1 matches 7 bases. The germline CDR1 and CDR2 sequences are MGHRA and YSYEKL. The trim removed 1 base at V and 7 bases at J, leaving 14 bases unmatched. The CDR3 has 17 residues.

In regard to this clonotype: This may be a read error: a much more frequent sequence differs by one nucleotide. This chain uses TRBV4-2 with TRBJ2-1; 11 bases are a match to TRBD2. Looked up from germline, CDR1 is LGHNA and CDR2 is YNFKEQ. This CDR3 has 17 residues. CDR3: CASSQSASTSGDNEQLF. The CDR3 DNA follows: TGTGCCAGCAGCCAATCTGCATCGACTAGCGGGGACAATGAGCAGTTGTTC.

The rearrangement links TRBV5-1 to TRBJ2-5; 11 bases align to TRBD2. This CDR3 region has 16 residues. V lost 0 bases to trimming and J lost 4 bases; unmatched junction nucleotides: 5. Per the germline V gene, CDR1 is SGHRS and CDR2 is YFSETQ. The CDR3 coding sequence is TGCGCCAGCAGCTTGGGTAGCGGGGGGGCCATAGAGACCCAGTACTTC. This encodes CASSLGSGGAIETQYF.

On this clonotype itself: An end of the junction differs from the germline gene, which may be a read error. V usage is TRBV7-2 and J usage is TRBJ1-5; 7 bases are a match to TRBD1. The CDR3 runs to 17 residues. The germline V gene encodes CDR1 SGHTA and CDR2 FQGNSA. DNA for the CDR3: TGTGTCAGCAGCTTAGGCAGGAGGCAGGGGGTCAATCAGCCCCAGCATTTT. This codes for CVSSLGRRQGVNQPQHF.

This clonotype appeared many times. The gene calls are TRBV20-1 and TRBJ2-6; perhaps TRBD2 as D (7 bases). The germline gives CDR1 DFQATT, CDR2 SNEGSKA (reference sequence). The ends were cut back, 2 bases at V and 2 bases at J, with 13 bases in the middle. The CDR3 contains 16 residues. CDR3 residues: CSARPRGGPGANVLTF. CDR3 bases: TGCAGTGCTAGACCTAGGGGGGGGCCTGGGGCCAACGTCCTGACTTTC.

The rearrangement joins TRBV4-2 to TRBJ1-4, with 9 bases fitting TRBD1. The CDR3 has 15 residues. Germline V gives CDR1 LGHNA, CDR2 YNFKEQ. V dropped 0 bases and J dropped 5; count of bases not matched to a gene: 1. The CDR3 is CASSQEGQGNEKLFF. The DNA for the CDR3 is TGTGCCAGCAGCCAAGAGGGACAGGGAAATGAAAAACTGTTTTTT.

This clonotype was detected only a few times. A clone one base away is much larger, so this may be a read error. This chain uses TRBV6-1 with TRBJ2-1, with D perhaps matching TRBD1 or TRBD2 (5 bases each). Germline loops: CDR1 MNHNS, CDR2 SASEGT. CDR3 length: 15 amino acids. With 9 bases removed from V and 9 bases from J, the gap between germline ends came to 24 bases. CDR3 DNA sequence: TGTGCCAGTACAAGAAACCGGGACCAATGTACTGAGCAGTTCTTC. Translation gives CASTRNRDQCTEQFF.

The count of this clonotype is one. The chain employs TRBV6-2 or TRBV6-3 and TRBJ2-7; 8 bases align to TRBD1. V lost 7 bases and J lost 7; bases outside the gene matches: 9. The CDR3 is 13 residues long. The germline V gene has CDR1 MNHEY and CDR2 SVGEGT. The CDR3 reads CASTQWRQGEQYF. CDR3 DNA: TGTGCCAGCACCCAGTGGAGACAGGGGGAGCAGTACTTC.

Only a few counts were recorded for this clonotype. Its ends do not fully match the called genes, so a read error is possible. The J gene is TRBJ2-5, the V gene TRBV7-7, with no clear D. CDR1 is SSHAT and CDR2 is FNYEAQ in the germline V gene (reference sequence). This CDR3 contains 10 residues. The CDR3 spells CDSSLEAQYF. CDR3 nucleotide sequence: TGTGACAGCAGCTTAGAGGCCCAGTACTTC.

This clonotype occurred a few times. One base away lies a much larger clone, so this may be a sequencing read error. The chain recombines TRBV20-1 with TRBJ2-7; 7 bases match TRBD1. The J call may be wrong; the DNA end is better matched by TRBJ2-5. This CDR3 contains 12 residues. Looked up from germline, CDR1 is DFQATT and CDR2 is SNEGSKA (reference sequence). The CDR3 loop reads CRAMTGRETQYF. The CDR3 nucleotides are TGCAGGGCCATGACAGGGCGCGAGACCCAGTACTTC.